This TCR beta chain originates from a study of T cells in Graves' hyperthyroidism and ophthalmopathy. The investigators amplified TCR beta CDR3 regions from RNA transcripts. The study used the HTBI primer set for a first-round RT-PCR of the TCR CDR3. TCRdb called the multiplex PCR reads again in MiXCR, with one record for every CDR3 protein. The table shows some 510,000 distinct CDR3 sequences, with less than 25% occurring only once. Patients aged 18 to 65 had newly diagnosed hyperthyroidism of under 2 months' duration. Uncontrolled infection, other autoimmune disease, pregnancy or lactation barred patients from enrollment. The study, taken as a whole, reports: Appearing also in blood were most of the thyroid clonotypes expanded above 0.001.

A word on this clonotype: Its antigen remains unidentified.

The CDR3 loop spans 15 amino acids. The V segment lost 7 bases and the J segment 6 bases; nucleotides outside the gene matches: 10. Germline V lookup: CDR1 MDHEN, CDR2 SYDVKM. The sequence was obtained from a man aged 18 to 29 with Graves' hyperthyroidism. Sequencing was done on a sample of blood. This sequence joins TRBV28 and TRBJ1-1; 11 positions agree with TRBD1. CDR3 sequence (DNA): TGTGCCAGCACTATGGGAGGACAGGGGGCTTCTGAAGCTTTCTTT. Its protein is CASTMGGQGASEAFF.